The following is a T cell receptor beta chain sequence with its context. The sample comes from a study of blood T cell repertoires in COVID-19. Trimming pared 4 bases from V and 3 bases from J, leaving 4 bases between. The CDR3 has 12 residues. The germline CDR1 and CDR2 sequences are MGHRA and YSYEKL. Profiling relied on immunoSEQ multiplex PCR, and the TCRdb table lists in-frame clones only, not all of them. This sample has more than 130,000 clones, with approximately 87% found just once. The sample was peripheral blood. The J gene is TRBJ1-3, the V gene TRBV4-1; D not resolved. The clonotype comes from a woman between 40 and 50 years old with acute or convalescent COVID-19. The CDR3 DNA reads as TGCGCCAGCAGCCGCTATGGAAACACCATATATTTT. The encoded protein is CASSRYGNTIYF.